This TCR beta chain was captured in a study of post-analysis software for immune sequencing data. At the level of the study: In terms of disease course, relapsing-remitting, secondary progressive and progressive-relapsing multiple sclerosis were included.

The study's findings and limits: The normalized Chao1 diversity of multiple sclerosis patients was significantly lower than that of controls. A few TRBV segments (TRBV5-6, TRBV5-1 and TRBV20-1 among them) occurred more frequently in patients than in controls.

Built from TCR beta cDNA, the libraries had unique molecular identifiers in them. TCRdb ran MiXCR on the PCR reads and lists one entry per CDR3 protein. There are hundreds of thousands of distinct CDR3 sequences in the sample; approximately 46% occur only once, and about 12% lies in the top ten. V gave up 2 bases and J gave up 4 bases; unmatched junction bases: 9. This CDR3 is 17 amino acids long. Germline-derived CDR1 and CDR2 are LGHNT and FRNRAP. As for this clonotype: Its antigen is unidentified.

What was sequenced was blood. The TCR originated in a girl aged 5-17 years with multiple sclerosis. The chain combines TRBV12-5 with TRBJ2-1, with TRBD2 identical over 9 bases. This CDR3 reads CASGLRLAGKQYNEQFF. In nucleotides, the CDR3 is TGTGCTAGTGGTTTGAGGCTAGCGGGAAAACAATACAATGAGCAGTTCTTC.